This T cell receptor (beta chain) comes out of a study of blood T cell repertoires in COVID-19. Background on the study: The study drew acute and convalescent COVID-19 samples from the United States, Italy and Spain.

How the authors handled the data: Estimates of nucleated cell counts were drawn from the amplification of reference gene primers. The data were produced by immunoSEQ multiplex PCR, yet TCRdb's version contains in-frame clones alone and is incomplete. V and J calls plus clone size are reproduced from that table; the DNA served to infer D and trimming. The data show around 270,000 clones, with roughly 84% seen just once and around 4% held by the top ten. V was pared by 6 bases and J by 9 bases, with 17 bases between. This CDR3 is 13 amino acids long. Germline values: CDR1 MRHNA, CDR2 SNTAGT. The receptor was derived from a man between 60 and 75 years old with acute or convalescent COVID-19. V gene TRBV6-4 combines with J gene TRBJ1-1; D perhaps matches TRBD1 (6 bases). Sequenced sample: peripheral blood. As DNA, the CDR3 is TGTGCCAGCAGCGCCGAGGGGGACACAAAAGCTTTCTTT. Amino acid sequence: CASSAEGDTKAFF.